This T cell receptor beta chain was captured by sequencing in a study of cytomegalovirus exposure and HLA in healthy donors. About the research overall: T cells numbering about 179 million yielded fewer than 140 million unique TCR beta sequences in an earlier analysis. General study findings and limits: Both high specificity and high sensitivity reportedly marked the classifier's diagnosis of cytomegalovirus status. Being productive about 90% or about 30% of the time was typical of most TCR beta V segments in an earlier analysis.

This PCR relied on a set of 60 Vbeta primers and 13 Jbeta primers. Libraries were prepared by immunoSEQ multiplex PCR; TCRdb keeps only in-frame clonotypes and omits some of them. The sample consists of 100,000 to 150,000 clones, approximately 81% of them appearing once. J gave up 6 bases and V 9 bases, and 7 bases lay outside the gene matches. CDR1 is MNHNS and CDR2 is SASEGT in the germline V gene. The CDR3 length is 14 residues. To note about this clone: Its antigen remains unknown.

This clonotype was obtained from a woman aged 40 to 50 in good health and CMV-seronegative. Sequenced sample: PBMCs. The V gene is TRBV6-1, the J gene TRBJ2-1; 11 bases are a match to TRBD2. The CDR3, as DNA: TGTGCCAGTCTTCTAGCGGGGGGTACCAATGAGCAGTTCTTC. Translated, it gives CASLLAGGTNEQFF.